These T cell receptor beta chains were read from a single sample in a study of blood T cells in healthy people across ages. TCRdb reprocessed the 5' RACE reads via MiXCR and lists one record per CDR3 protein. The sample includes almost 800,000 distinct CDR3 sequences, 55% to 70% of them seen just once. Sequencing was carried out using blood. Source of these receptors: a man aged 30 to 39 in good health. The CDR3 runs from the conserved cysteine through the conserved F or W. Fields, in order: J gene, D gene, V gene, clone size, CDR3 protein, CDR3 DNA. A D gene is named only where the DNA matches it firmly. Clone size appears in some rows only: once, few, many, or a class for an expanded clone.

J gene: TRBJ2-7
D gene: TRBD1
V gene: TRBV4-3
clone size: few
CDR3 protein: CASSQARDRGYEQYF
CDR3 DNA: TGCGCCAGCAGCCAAGCAAGGGACAGGGGGTACGAGCAGTACTTC

J gene: TRBJ2-7
D gene: NA
V gene: TRBV6-1
clone size: NA
CDR3 protein: CASSEFSSHEQYF
CDR3 DNA: TGTGCCAGCAGTGAATTCTCCAGCCACGAGCAGTACTTC

J gene: TRBJ2-1
D gene: NA
V gene: TRBV20-1
clone size: few
CDR3 protein: CSAPNPALPYNEQFF
CDR3 DNA: TGCAGTGCTCCCAACCCAGCTCTGCCATACAATGAGCAGTTCTTC

J gene: TRBJ2-5
D gene: NA
V gene: TRBV18
clone size: few
CDR3 protein: CASSRQEETQYF
CDR3 DNA: TGTGCCAGCTCACGACAGGAAGAGACCCAGTACTTC

J gene: TRBJ2-4
D gene: NA
V gene: TRBV3-1
clone size: few
CDR3 protein: CASSQERNIQYF
CDR3 DNA: TGTGCCAGCAGCCAAGAGAGAAACATTCAGTACTTC

J gene: TRBJ1-2
D gene: NA
V gene: TRBV20-1
clone size: NA
CDR3 protein: CSARGGPGHHYGYTF
CDR3 DNA: TGCAGTGCTAGAGGCGGACCGGGACATCACTATGGCTACACCTTC

J gene: TRBJ2-1
D gene: NA
V gene: TRBV28
clone size: NA
CDR3 protein: CASSFNWVANEQFF
CDR3 DNA: TGTGCCAGCAGTTTTAATTGGGTAGCGAATGAGCAGTTCTTC

J gene: TRBJ2-1
D gene: TRBD1
V gene: TRBV20-1
clone size: NA
CDR3 protein: CSAAAWTGGNEQFF
CDR3 DNA: TGCAGTGCTGCCGCGTGGACAGGGGGTAATGAGCAGTTCTTC

J gene: TRBJ2-7
D gene: NA
V gene: TRBV29-1
clone size: few
CDR3 protein: CSVEDGDNYEQYF
CDR3 DNA: TGCAGCGTTGAAGATGGGGACAACTACGAGCAGTACTTC

J gene: TRBJ2-5
D gene: NA
V gene: TRBV2
clone size: few
CDR3 protein: CASRTPWGNSQETQYF
CDR3 DNA: TGTGCCAGCAGAACCCCGTGGGGGAACTCACAAGAGACCCAGTACTTC

J gene: TRBJ2-3
D gene: TRBD1
V gene: TRBV30
clone size: NA
CDR3 protein: CASTGASTDTQYF
CDR3 DNA: TGTGCCTCAACAGGGGCTTCCACAGATACGCAGTATTTT

J gene: TRBJ2-7
D gene: NA
V gene: TRBV6-5
clone size: once
CDR3 protein: CASSPRRGVSYEQYF
CDR3 DNA: TGTGCCAGCAGTCCGAGGAGGGGGGTCTCCTACGAGCAGTACTTC

J gene: TRBJ1-2
D gene: TRBD1
V gene: TRBV25-1
clone size: few
CDR3 protein: CASSEPGGHYGYTF
CDR3 DNA: TGTGCCAGCAGTGAGCCAGGGGGCCACTATGGCTACACCTTC

J gene: TRBJ1-4
D gene: NA
V gene: TRBV6-1
clone size: once
CDR3 protein: CASSDRAETKLFF
CDR3 DNA: TGTGCCAGCAGTGACAGGGCAGAGACAAAACTGTTTTTT

J gene: TRBJ2-7
D gene: TRBD1
V gene: TRBV2
clone size: once
CDR3 protein: CASSVDRGRDEQYF
CDR3 DNA: TGTGCCAGCAGTGTAGACAGGGGAAGGGACGAGCAGTACTTC

J gene: TRBJ2-3
D gene: NA
V gene: TRBV7-2
clone size: few
CDR3 protein: CASSSWGGLNTRDTQYF
CDR3 DNA: TGTGCCAGCAGCTCGTGGGGGGGGCTAAACACTCGGGATACGCAGTATTTT

J gene: TRBJ2-1
D gene: NA
V gene: TRBV7-2
clone size: once
CDR3 protein: CASRGLDTNEQFF
CDR3 DNA: TGTGCCAGCAGGGGGCTAGATACTAATGAGCAGTTCTTC

J gene: TRBJ2-1
D gene: TRBD2
V gene: TRBV4-1
clone size: NA
CDR3 protein: CASSQDVWTSGKIYEQFF
CDR3 DNA: TGCGCCAGCAGCCAAGACGTGTGGACTAGCGGGAAGATCTATGAGCAGTTCTTC

J gene: TRBJ2-7
D gene: NA
V gene: TRBV7-2
clone size: NA
CDR3 protein: CASSVAGNYEQYF
CDR3 DNA: TGTGCCAGCAGTGTGGCGGGGAACTACGAGCAGTACTTC

J gene: TRBJ1-5
D gene: NA
V gene: TRBV10-3
clone size: NA
CDR3 protein: CAIRGLGSNQPQHF
CDR3 DNA: TGTGCCATCAGAGGACTGGGGAGCAATCAGCCCCAGCATTTT

J gene: TRBJ1-2
D gene: NA
V gene: TRBV7-2
clone size: few
CDR3 protein: CASSPGGRLHYGYTF
CDR3 DNA: TGTGCCAGCAGCCCGGGGGGCCGGCTGCACTATGGCTACACCTTC

J gene: TRBJ2-2
D gene: NA
V gene: TRBV6-5
clone size: once
CDR3 protein: CASSYFRGEGTGELFF
CDR3 DNA: TGTGCCAGCAGTTACTTCAGGGGCGAGGGCACCGGGGAGCTGTTTTTT

J gene: TRBJ2-3
D gene: NA
V gene: TRBV30
clone size: NA
CDR3 protein: CAWSVQERDTQYF
CDR3 DNA: TGTGCCTGGAGTGTACAGGAAAGAGATACGCAGTATTTT

J gene: TRBJ2-7
D gene: TRBD2
V gene: TRBV20-1
clone size: NA
CDR3 protein: CSAREGGGTYEQYF
CDR3 DNA: TGCAGTGCTAGAGAGGGGGGGGGGACCTACGAGCAGTACTTC

J gene: TRBJ2-7
D gene: TRBD1
V gene: TRBV20-1
clone size: many
CDR3 protein: CSARKGQDYEQYF
CDR3 DNA: TGCAGTGCTAGAAAGGGACAGGATTACGAGCAGTACTTC

J gene: TRBJ1-5
D gene: NA
V gene: TRBV6-5
clone size: NA
CDR3 protein: CASRGGEDQPQHF
CDR3 DNA: TGTGCCAGCAGGGGAGGGGAAGATCAGCCCCAGCATTTT

J gene: TRBJ2-1
D gene: NA
V gene: TRBV28
clone size: NA
CDR3 protein: CATRRGGNYNEQFF
CDR3 DNA: TGCGCCACCCGCAGGGGGGGGAACTACAATGAGCAGTTCTTC

J gene: TRBJ1-2
D gene: NA
V gene: TRBV5-5
clone size: NA
CDR3 protein: CASSLDVIANYGYTF
CDR3 DNA: TGTGCCAGCAGCTTGGACGTGATAGCTAACTATGGCTACACCTTC

J gene: TRBJ2-1
D gene: NA
V gene: TRBV6-2/TRBV6-3
clone size: NA
CDR3 protein: CASSGSRNEQFF
CDR3 DNA: TGTGCCAGCTCGGGTAGTCGGAATGAGCAGTTCTTC

J gene: TRBJ1-2
D gene: NA
V gene: TRBV7-2
clone size: many
CDR3 protein: CASSFYRISYGYTF
CDR3 DNA: TGTGCCAGCAGCTTTTATCGGATCTCCTATGGCTACACCTTC

J gene: TRBJ2-6
D gene: TRBD2
V gene: TRBV3-1
clone size: NA
CDR3 protein: CASSQDIGILAGGQSGANVLTF
CDR3 DNA: TGTGCCAGCAGCCAAGATATAGGGATTCTAGCGGGAGGCCAATCTGGGGCCAACGTCCTGACTTTC

J gene: TRBJ2-7
D gene: NA
V gene: TRBV6-6
clone size: NA
CDR3 protein: CASNSWGDSRNYEQYF
CDR3 DNA: TGTGCCAGCAACTCATGGGGGGACAGCCGCAACTACGAGCAGTACTTC

J gene: TRBJ1-2
D gene: NA
V gene: TRBV20-1
clone size: once
CDR3 protein: CSARDVTVYGYTF
CDR3 DNA: TGCAGTGCTAGAGACGTGACCGTTTATGGCTACACCTTC

J gene: TRBJ2-1
D gene: NA
V gene: TRBV9
clone size: NA
CDR3 protein: CASSGRQSSHVNEQFF
CDR3 DNA: TGTGCCAGCAGCGGACGACAGTCCTCCCACGTCAATGAGCAGTTCTTC

J gene: TRBJ1-2
D gene: NA
V gene: TRBV20-1
clone size: many
CDR3 protein: CSAGGRNYGYTF
CDR3 DNA: TGCAGTGCTGGGGGCAGAAACTATGGCTACACCTTC